This T cell receptor (beta chain) was identified in a study of naive and memory T cell subsets. The sample holds a few counts of this clonotype. The germline CDR1 and CDR2 sequences are SQVTM and ANQGSEA. The length of the CDR3 is 14 residues. Germline trimming cut 7 bases from V and 1 base from J; bases unmatched to any gene: 5. An equimolar mix of two oligonucleotides served as the beta constant-region primer for TRBC1 and TRBC2. Each CDR3 protein gets one entry after TCRdb re-called the UMI-ligation and nested PCR reads with MiXCR. The sample lists some 85,000 distinct CDR3 sequences, about an eighth occurring once.

The sample taken for sequencing was central memory CD4+ T cells from blood. The rearrangement uses TRBV29-1 and TRBJ2-5; TRBD2 agrees at 11 bases. The clonotype comes from a human donor in good health. The CDR3 protein is CSGQGTSGQETQYF. The CDR3 coding sequence is TGCAGCGGCCAAGGGACTAGCGGCCAAGAGACCCAGTACTTC. The variable domain in full, completed from reference TRBV29-1 and TRBJ2-5, reads SAVISQKPSRDICQRGTSLTIQCQVDSQVTMMFWYRQQPGQSLTLIATANQGSEATYESGFVIDKFPISRPNLTFSTLTVSNMSPEDSSIYLCSGQGTSGQETQYFGPGTRLLVL.